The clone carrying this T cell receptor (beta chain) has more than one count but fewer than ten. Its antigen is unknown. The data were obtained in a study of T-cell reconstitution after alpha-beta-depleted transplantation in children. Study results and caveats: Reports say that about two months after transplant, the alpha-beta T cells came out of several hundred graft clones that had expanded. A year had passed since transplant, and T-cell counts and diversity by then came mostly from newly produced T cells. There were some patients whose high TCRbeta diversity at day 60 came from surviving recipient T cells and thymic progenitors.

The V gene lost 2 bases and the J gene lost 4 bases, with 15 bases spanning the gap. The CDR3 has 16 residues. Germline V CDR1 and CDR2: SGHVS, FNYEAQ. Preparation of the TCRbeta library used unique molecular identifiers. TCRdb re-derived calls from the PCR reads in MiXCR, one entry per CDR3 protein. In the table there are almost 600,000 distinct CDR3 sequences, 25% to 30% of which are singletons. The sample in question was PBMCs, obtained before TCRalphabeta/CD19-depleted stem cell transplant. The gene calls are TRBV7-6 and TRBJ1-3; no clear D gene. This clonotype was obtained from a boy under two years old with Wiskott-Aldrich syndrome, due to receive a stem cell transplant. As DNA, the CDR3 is TGTGCCAGCAGCTTACTAGGGCCCCTCTCCGGAAACACCATATATTTT. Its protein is CASSLLGPLSGNTIYF.